The present T cell receptor beta chain was sequenced within a study of immune characterization of retroperitoneal liposarcoma. Germline V gene data show CDR1 as MNHEY and CDR2 as SVGAGI. Between the trimmed V and J ends, which lost 2 bases and 8 bases, there was a span of 6 bases. This CDR3 contains 12 residues. MiXCR, applied by TCRdb to the PCR reads, yields one record per CDR3 protein. The table shows approximately 11,000 distinct CDR3 sequences, with 40% to 55% occurring only once. Sequencing used tumor tissue. The chain uses TRBV6-5 and TRBJ2-2; D is uncertain. The clonotype comes from a female donor with retroperitoneal liposarcoma. The CDR3 nucleotides are TGTGCCAGCAGTTACAACGGAGGGGAGCTGTTTTTT. Translating it yields CASSYNGGELFF.